Below are 3 T cell receptor beta chains sequenced from a single sample in a study. TCRdb reprocessed the RT-PCR reads via MiXCR and lists one record per CDR3 protein. The data contain 650,000 to 800,000 distinct CDR3 sequences, 12% to 15% of them singletons. Material: memory CD4+ T cells from blood. These receptors came from a female donor in good health, serving as a healthy control.

There are a few counts of this clonotype. The chain joins TRBV14 to TRBJ2-7; maybe TRBD2 (6 bases). Between the trimmed V and J ends, which lost 1 base and 9 bases, there was a span of 10 bases. The CDR3 totals 12 residues. In germline, CDR1 is SGHDN, CDR2 FVKESK. The CDR3 is CASSQGDFGQYF. The CDR3 DNA follows: TGTGCCAGCAGCCAAGGGGACTTCGGGCAGTACTTC.

The chain uses TRBV24-1 and TRBJ2-5, with a tentative D call TRBD1 (6 bases). Trimming took 2 bases from V and 5 from J, leaving 14 bases between them. The germline V gene encodes CDR1 KGHDR and CDR2 SFDVKD. The CDR3 spans 15 residues. This chain's CDR3 is CATSDSAGAGETQYF. In DNA, the CDR3 is TGTGCCACCAGTGATTCCGCAGGGGCAGGGGAGACCCAGTACTTC.

V usage is TRBV25-1 and J usage is TRBJ1-1; a weak D match, TRBD1 (5 bases). The ends were cut back, 1 base at V and 5 bases at J, with 14 bases in the middle. Looked up from germline, CDR1 is MGHDK and CDR2 is SYGVNS. The CDR3 length is 15 residues. CDR3 DNA: TGTGCCAGCAGTGAATCCCGCAGGGTTGGGACTGAAGCTTTCTTT. The encoded protein is CASSESRRVGTEAFF.